A selection of T cell receptor beta chains follows, all from one sample in a study of tumor-infiltrating lymphocytes in oesophageal squamous cell carcinoma. Each CDR3 protein gets one entry after TCRdb re-called the PCR reads with MiXCR. In the table there are about 21,000 distinct CDR3 sequences, around two fifths of which are singletons. The sequencing input was esophageal tumor tissue. The receptors were gathered from a male donor with esophageal squamous cell carcinoma. Both conserved end residues are part of each CDR3. The D gene is left open where the match is weak. Clone size, where shown, is once, few, many, or a class for clones that have expanded.

abundance	j_gene	d_gene	v_gene	CDR3aa	CDR3nt
few	TRBJ2-7	.	TRBV5-1	CASSVRDNSYEQYF	TGCGCCAGCAGCGTCCGGGACAACTCCTACGAGCAGTACTTC
.	TRBJ2-7	TRBD2	TRBV30	CAWVRLAGTYEQYF	TGTGCCTGGGTAAGACTAGCGGGCACCTACGAGCAGTACTTC
many	TRBJ1-1	.	TRBV10-2	CASSEWGGGQNTEAFF	TGCGCCAGCAGTGAGTGGGGTGGGGGCCAGAACACTGAAGCTTTCTTT
few	TRBJ2-1	.	TRBV5-1	CASSFPTNEQFF	TGCGCCAGCAGCTTCCCGACCAATGAGCAGTTCTTC
few	TRBJ2-1	TRBD2	TRBV7-2	CASSTSGTSGSNSYEQFF	TGTGCCAGCAGCACATCCGGGACTAGCGGGAGCAATAGCTATGAGCAGTTCTTC
.	TRBJ2-1	TRBD2	TRBV5-1	CASSLGDGGDNEQFF	TGCGCCAGCAGCTTGGGTGACGGGGGGGACAATGAGCAGTTCTTC
many	TRBJ2-7	TRBD2	TRBV6-1	CASTGIAGNAYEQYF	TGTGCCAGCACCGGAATAGCGGGAAACGCCTACGAGCAGTACTTC
.	TRBJ2-3	.	TRBV7-3	CASSLMAADTQYF	TGTGCCAGCAGCTTAATGGCAGCAGATACGCAGTATTTT
.	TRBJ1-2	TRBD1	TRBV6-1	CASKRTGGYYGYTF	TGTGCCAGCAAACGGACAGGGGGCTACTATGGCTACACCTTC
many	TRBJ1-1	TRBD1	TRBV7-9	CASSPYAGGADMNTEAFF	TGTGCCAGCAGCCCTTACGCAGGGGGCGCAGATATGAACACTGAAGCTTTCTTT
many	TRBJ2-7	.	TRBV6-6	CASSYSAGSYEQYF	TGTGCCAGCAGTTACTCCGCGGGCTCCTACGAGCAGTACTTC
medium-sized	TRBJ2-7	TRBD2	TRBV7-2	CASSVLYGLEGSHEQYF	TGTGCCAGCAGCGTCCTATACGGACTAGAAGGCAGCCACGAGCAGTACTTC
many	TRBJ2-5	.	TRBV14	CASSQRGTLQETQYF	TGTGCCAGCAGCCAACGGGGGACCCTCCAAGAGACCCAGTACTTC
many	TRBJ1-2	TRBD1	TRBV5-1	CASSTGTGPSSIF	TGCGCCAGCAGCACCGGGACAGGGCCATCTTCCATCTTC
many	TRBJ2-5	.	TRBV12-3/TRBV12-4	CASSLGPGRETQYF	TGTGCCAGCAGTTTGGGCCCGGGACGTGAGACCCAGTACTTC
few	TRBJ2-7	.	TRBV7-6	CASSLGNPTYEQYF	TGTGCCAGCAGCTTAGGGAATCCTACCTACGAGCAGTACTTC
.	TRBJ2-1	.	TRBV11-3	CASSPSAVVNEQFF	TGTGCCAGCAGCCCATCAGCCGTGGTAAATGAGCAGTTCTTC
.	TRBJ2-7	.	TRBV18	CASSPGTRPDEQYF	TGTGCCAGCTCACCAGGGACCCGCCCGGACGAGCAGTACTTC
.	TRBJ2-5	.	TRBV7-2	CASSFPTPPGRETQYF	TGTGCCAGCAGCTTCCCTACCCCCCCGGGACGGGAGACCCAGTACTTC
.	TRBJ2-3	TRBD2	TRBV15	CATSRDKRAGGADTQYF	TGTGCCACCAGCAGAGATAAGAGGGCGGGAGGCGCAGATACGCAGTATTTT
once	TRBJ2-5	TRBD2	TRBV11-3	CASSKTSGRGQETQYF	TGTGCCAGCAGCAAGACTAGCGGGAGGGGCCAAGAGACCCAGTACTTC
.	TRBJ2-6	TRBD1	TRBV6-1	CASSWDRSKPTNSGANVLTF	TGTGCCAGCAGTTGGGACAGGAGTAAACCAACAAACTCTGGGGCCAACGTCCTGACTTTC
many	TRBJ2-1	TRBD2	TRBV28	CASSWTSGTYNEQFF	TGTGCCAGCAGTTGGACTAGCGGGACTTACAATGAGCAGTTCTTC
.	TRBJ2-7	TRBD2	TRBV6-1	CASSESSSGGYNEQYF	TGTGCCAGCAGTGAATCCTCCAGCGGGGGTTACAATGAGCAGTACTTC
.	TRBJ2-5	.	TRBV5-1	CASSIRIPLYQETQYF	TGCGCCAGCTCTATAAGAATTCCCTTGTACCAAGAGACCCAGTACTTC
many	TRBJ1-6	TRBD1	TRBV6-1	CASSARTGRNSPLHF	TGTGCCAGCAGCGCACGGACAGGGAGAAATTCACCCCTCCACTTT
.	TRBJ2-1	.	TRBV11-3	CASSLRNSETALDF	TGTGCCAGCAGCCTCCGTAACTCTGAGACCGCTTTGGACTTC
.	TRBJ2-1	TRBD2	TRBV7-3	CASSLRGTSGSMGQFF	TGTGCCAGCAGCTTACGGGGGACTAGCGGGAGCATGGGGCAGTTCTTC
.	TRBJ1-5	TRBD1	TRBV24-1	CATSDDRGNQPQHF	TGTGCCACCAGTGATGACAGGGGGAATCAGCCCCAGCATTTT
many	TRBJ1-1	.	TRBV7-3	CASSWGPNTEAFF	TGTGCCAGCAGCTGGGGACCGAACACTGAAGCTTTCTTT
.	TRBJ2-3	.	TRBV12-3/TRBV12-4	CASSPRTTPSTDTQYF	TGTGCCAGCAGTCCCCGGACGACCCCTAGCACAGATACGCAGTATTTT
.	TRBJ2-5	TRBD2	TRBV7-4	CASSLAHGGGDRSSYNEQYF	TGTGCCAGCAGCTTAGCGCATGGGGGGGGAGACAGAAGCTCCTACAATGAGCAGTACTTC
many	TRBJ2-3	TRBD1	TRBV19	CASSSRTGWSDTQYF	TGTGCCAGTAGTTCCCGGACAGGGTGGTCAGATACGCAGTATTTT
.	TRBJ2-3	.	TRBV12-3/TRBV12-4	CASSLWGDLDTQYF	TGTGCCAGCAGTTTATGGGGGGACCTAGATACGCAGTATTTT
.	TRBJ2-3	TRBD1	TRBV12-3/TRBV12-4	CASSLAGTGYCGDTQYF	TGTGCCAGCAGTTTAGCTGGGACAGGGTATTGCGGGGATACGCAGTATTTT
.	TRBJ2-4	.	TRBV27	CASSRQGRLAKNIQYF	TGTGCCAGCAGTAGGCAGGGGCGTCTAGCCAAAAACATTCAGTACTTC
many	TRBJ2-3	.	TRBV27	CASSSGTFTDTQYF	TGTGCCAGCAGTTCCGGGACCTTCACAGATACGCAGTATTTT
.	TRBJ2-7	.	TRBV11-2	CASSPQAYEQYF	TGTGCCAGCAGCCCGCAGGCCTACGAGCAGTACTTC
.	TRBJ2-5	.	TRBV7-2	CASSLVRTSRTPSTDTQYF	TGTGCCAGCAGCTTAGTCCGGACTTCCCGCACCCCTAGCACAGATACGCAGTACTTC
many	TRBJ2-7	.	TRBV27	CASSLGFASYEQYF	TGTGCCAGCAGTTTAGGGTTTGCCTCCTACGAGCAGTACTTC
many	TRBJ1-5	.	TRBV18	CASSELNQPQHF	TGTGCCAGCTCAGAACTCAATCAGCCCCAGCATTTT
many	TRBJ2-1	.	TRBV20-1	CSARWSQTYNEQFF	TGCAGTGCTAGATGGTCACAAACCTACAATGAGCAGTTCTTC
many	TRBJ2-1	TRBD2	TRBV27	CASSFRLAGGHGGEQFF	TGTGCCAGCAGTTTCCGGCTAGCGGGAGGCCATGGCGGTGAGCAGTTCTTC
.	TRBJ1-5	.	TRBV7-3	CASSFGGDQPQHF	TGTGCCAGCAGCTTCGGGGGGGATCAGCCCCAGCATTTT
.	TRBJ2-1	.	TRBV7-3	CASSLEATARRWNEQFF	TGTGCCAGCAGCTTAGAGGCTACGGCCCGTAGGTGGAATGAGCAGTTCTTC
.	TRBJ1-2	.	TRBV6-5	CASRASITYNYGYTF	TGTGCCAGCAGAGCCTCTATCACCTATAACTATGGCTACACCTTC
few	TRBJ2-1	.	TRBV7-9	CASSSGTHNEQFF	TGTGCCAGCAGCTCCGGGACTCACAATGAGCAGTTCTTC
few	TRBJ2-5	.	TRBV18	CASSPRWGPPLQETQYF	TGTGCCAGCTCACCACGTTGGGGCCCGCCGCTCCAAGAGACCCAGTACTTC